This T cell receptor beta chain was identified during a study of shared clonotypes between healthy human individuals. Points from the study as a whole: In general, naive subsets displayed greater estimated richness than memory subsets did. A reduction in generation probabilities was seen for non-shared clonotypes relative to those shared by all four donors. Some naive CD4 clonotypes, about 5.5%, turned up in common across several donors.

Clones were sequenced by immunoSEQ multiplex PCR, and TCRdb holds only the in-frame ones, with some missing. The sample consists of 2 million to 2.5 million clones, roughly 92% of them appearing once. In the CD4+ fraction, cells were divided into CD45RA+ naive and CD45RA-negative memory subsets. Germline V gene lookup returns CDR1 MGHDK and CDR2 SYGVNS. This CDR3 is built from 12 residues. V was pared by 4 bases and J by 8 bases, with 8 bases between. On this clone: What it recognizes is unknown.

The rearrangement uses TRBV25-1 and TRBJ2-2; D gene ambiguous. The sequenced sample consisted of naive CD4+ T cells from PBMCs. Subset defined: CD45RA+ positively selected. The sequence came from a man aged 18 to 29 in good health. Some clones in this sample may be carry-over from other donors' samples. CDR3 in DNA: TGTGCCAGCAGTGGATTCGGAGGGGAGCTGTTTTTT. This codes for CASSGFGGELFF.